The 5 T cell receptor beta chains below come from one sample, sequenced in a study of cytomegalovirus exposure and HLA in healthy donors. Method: immunoSEQ multiplex PCR; TCRdb's copy keeps in-frame clones and lacks some. The sample has roughly 79,000 clones, 85% to 95% seen once. The sequenced sample was PBMCs. Receptors were obtained from a man aged 18-30 years in good health and CMV-seronegative.

This rearrangement joins TRBV27 to TRBJ2-5; 7 bases are shared with TRBD1. Trimming took 4 bases from V and 1 from J; bases not matched to a gene: 3. The CDR3 consists of 14 residues. Germline values: CDR1 MNHEY, CDR2 SMNVEV (reference sequence). The CDR3 loop reads CASSSGTAQETQYF. For the CDR3, the DNA is TGTGCCAGCAGTTCCGGGACAGCCCAAGAGACCCAGTACTTC.

The chain uses TRBV5-1 and TRBJ1-1; possible D gene TRBD1, 6 bases. Germline values: CDR1 SGHRS, CDR2 YFSETQ. The V end was cut by 6 bases, the J end by 4 bases, with 16 bases between. The CDR3 consists of 14 residues. This chain's CDR3 is CASNRGAPGTEAFF. The CDR3 DNA follows: TGCGCCAGCAACCGGGGGGCTCCCGGCACTGAAGCTTTCTTT. The whole variable domain, filled in from reference TRBV5-1 and TRBJ1-1, reads KAGVTQTPRYLIKTRGQQVTLSCSPISGHRSVSWYQQTPGQGLQFLFEYFSETQRNKGNFPGRFSGRQFSNSRSEMNVSTLELGDSALYLCASNRGAPGTEAFFGQGTRLTVV.

The V call is TRBV10-3, the J call TRBJ1-5, with TRBD1 matching 7 bases. Germline values: CDR1 ENHRY, CDR2 SYGVKD. V was clipped by 6 bases and J by 7 bases; unmatched bases: 6. CDR3 size: 13 residues. CDR3 loop: CAIRPDRDQPQHF. The CDR3 DNA sequence: TGTGCCATCAGACCCGACAGGGACCAGCCCCAGCATTTT.

This chain links TRBV27 with TRBJ1-4, with a weak D call TRBD1 (6 bases). The CDR3 totals 14 residues. The V and J ends lost 2 bases and 7 bases respectively, with 11 bases between them. The germline gives CDR1 MNHEY, CDR2 SMNVEV (reference sequence). The CDR3, as DNA: TGTGCCAGCAGTTTAGTGACAGGTGGTGAAAAACTGTTTTTT. As protein: CASSLVTGGEKLFF.

The chain uses TRBV7-9 and TRBJ2-7; D unresolved. CDR1 and CDR2 from the germline V gene are SEHNR and FQNEAQ (reference sequence). Trimming took off 4 bases at V and 7 bases at J, with 14 bases between the two ends. This CDR3 is built from 13 residues. The CDR3 DNA reads as TGTGCCAGCAGCTGGGTTGCGGCGAGGGAGCAGTACTTC. Residues: CASSWVAAREQYF.